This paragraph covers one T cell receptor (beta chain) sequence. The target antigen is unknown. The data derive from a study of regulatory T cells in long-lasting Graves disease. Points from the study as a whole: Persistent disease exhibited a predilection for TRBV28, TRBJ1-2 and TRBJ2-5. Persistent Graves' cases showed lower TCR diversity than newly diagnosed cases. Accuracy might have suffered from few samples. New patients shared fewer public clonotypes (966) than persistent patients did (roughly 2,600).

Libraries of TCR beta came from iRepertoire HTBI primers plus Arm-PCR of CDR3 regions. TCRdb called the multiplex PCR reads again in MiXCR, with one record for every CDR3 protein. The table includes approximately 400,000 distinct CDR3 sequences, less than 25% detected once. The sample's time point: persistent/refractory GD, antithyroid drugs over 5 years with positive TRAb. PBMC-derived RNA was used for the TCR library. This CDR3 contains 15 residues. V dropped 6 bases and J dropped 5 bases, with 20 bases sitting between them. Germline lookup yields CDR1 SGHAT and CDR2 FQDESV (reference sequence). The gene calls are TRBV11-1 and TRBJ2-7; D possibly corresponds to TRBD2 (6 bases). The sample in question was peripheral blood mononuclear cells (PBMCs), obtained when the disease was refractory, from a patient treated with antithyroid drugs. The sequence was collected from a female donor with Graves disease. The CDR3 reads CASSQAGLDANEQYF. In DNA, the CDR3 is TGTGCCAGCAGTCAAGCGGGTTTAGATGCCAACGAGCAGTACTTC.